This T cell receptor beta chain came from a study of vaccination and CD4 T cells after COVID-19. Overall study context: For post-vaccine samples, collection took place a median around 73 days after dose two, ranging from 14 to 241.

The germline V gene encodes CDR1 ENHRY and CDR2 SYGVKD. The J segment lost 8 bases and the V segment lost 10 bases, leaving 16 bases of the junction unmatched. The CDR3 is 15 amino acids. The treatment here: roughly ten-day PBMC culture with coronavirus spike peptide pools or control peptides (ViraFEST assay). ViraFEST grew antigen-specific T cells using peptide pools, then sequenced TCRs. The table lists this clonotype with a few counts. As yet, its antigen is unknown. Sequenced with the Oncomine TCR Beta short-read assay was DNA taken from cultured CD4+ T cells. TCRdb passed the PCR reads through MiXCR, listing each CDR3 protein once. The sample carries about 20,000 distinct CDR3 sequences, about half recorded once. Study-wide points: Spike mono-reactive clones accounted for 304 of the 307 vaccine-specific clones found in convalescent patients.

The chain employs TRBV10-3 and TRBJ1-5; 8 positions agree with TRBD1. The sequencing used CD4+ T cells from blood, cultured in vitro, collected after SARS-CoV-2 vaccination. The receptor was derived from a human donor who had recovered from COVID-19. This CDR3 reads CANSRTGRGEEPQHF. In nucleotides, the CDR3 is TGTGCCAACTCACGGACAGGGCGCGGTGAGGAGCCCCAGCATTTT.